This record looks at one T cell receptor beta chain sequence and its context. CD8+ and CD4+ T cells from blood underwent TCR beta sequencing, which was carried out in a high-throughput format. Stable or active relapsing-remitting multiple sclerosis, untreated and meeting revised McDonald criteria, defined the controls. The data belong to a study of CD8 T cells in Susac syndrome. After extraction with the RNeasy kit, about 0.5 to 1 ug of the RNA was reverse transcribed using random hexamers. The amplification used immunoSEQ multiplex PCR on TCR beta CDR3; it spanned 54 Vbeta and 13 Jbeta. In TCRdb, the immunoSEQ multiplex PCR reads were re-called with MiXCR into one record per CDR3 protein. This sample has some 150,000 distinct CDR3 sequences, with roughly 95% found just once. The clonotype was recovered from a human donor with multiple sclerosis. The sample taken for sequencing was CD8+ T cells from PBMCs.

CDR3 residues: CASSYFGESSTDTQYF. In DNA, the CDR3 is TGTGCCAGCAGTTACTTTGGGGAGTCTAGCACAGATACGCAGTATTTT. The chain is built from TRBV6-6 and TRBJ2-3; TRBD2 is a possible D gene (5 bases). The CDR3 extends over 16 amino acids. Trimming shortened V by 1 base and J by 0 bases, and 11 bases separated the two germline ends. From germline, CDR1 is MNHNY and CDR2 SVGAGI (reference sequence).